Below, 10 T cell receptor beta chains from the same sample are listed, as sequenced in a study of T cell changes during pregnancy in multiple sclerosis. Assay used: immunoSEQ multiplex PCR; TCRdb lists only in-frame clones, some missing. Of about 75,000 clones listed, 94% are singletons. The sequencing used CD4+ T cells from peripheral blood mononuclear cells, collected after pregnancy. These receptors were taken from a female donor with multiple sclerosis, enrolled in a pregnancy study.

This clone was recorded once. Here the CDR3 reads CASSQVSLAAYEQYF. The DNA for the CDR3 is TGCGCCAGCAGCCAAGTTTCACTAGCGGCCTACGAGCAGTACTTC. The V call is TRBV4-1, the J call TRBJ2-7, with 8 bases matching TRBD2. CDR1 and CDR2 (germline): MGHRA, YSYEKL. CDR3 length: 15 amino acids. V shed 1 base and J 2 bases; nucleotides not matched to a gene: 4.

The rearrangement links TRBV5-1 to TRBJ2-5; TRBD2 might be the D (6 bases). The CDR3 consists of 17 residues. Germline V CDR1 and CDR2: SGHRS, YFSETQ. Deletions cut 0 bases from V and 1 base from J, with 16 bases between. The CDR3 coding sequence is TGCGCCAGCAGCTTGGCCCATGCGGGGAGCCTCCAAGAGACCCAGTACTTC. This codes for CASSLAHAGSLQETQYF.

The chain links TRBV15 to TRBJ1-2; 7 bases agree with TRBD1. This CDR3 has 14 residues. V shed 0 bases and J 4 bases; nucleotides not matched to a gene: 2. Germline V gives CDR1 LNHNV, CDR2 YYDKDF (reference sequence). CDR3 sequence reads: CATSRERDSYGYTF. The CDR3 nucleotides read TGTGCCACCAGCAGAGAACGGGACAGCTATGGCTACACCTTC.

The chain uses TRBV5-6 and TRBJ2-7, with D possibly matching TRBD2 (5 bases). The V gene's germline CDR1 is SGHDT and CDR2 YYEEEE. Deletions cut 7 bases from V and 2 bases from J, with 22 bases between. The CDR3 is 16 amino acids. Here the CDR3 DNA reads TGTGCCAGCGCCCAGTTGCAAGGAGGTTACCCCTACGAGCAGTACTTC. Amino acid sequence: CASAQLQGGYPYEQYF.

The chain links TRBV19 to TRBJ1-2; D gene unclear. The germline gives CDR1 LNHDA, CDR2 SQIVND (reference sequence). This CDR3 spans 12 amino acids. The ends were cut back, 3 bases at V and 5 bases at J, with 7 bases in the middle. CDR3 in amino acids: CASSIPGYGYTF. The DNA of the CDR3 is TGTGCCAGTAGTATCCCCGGTTATGGCTACACCTTC. The whole variable domain, filled in from reference TRBV19 and TRBJ1-2, reads DGGITQSPKYLFRKEGQNVTLSCEQNLNHDAMYWYRQDPGQGLRLIYYSQIVNDFQKGDIAEGYSVSREKKESFPLTVTSAQKNPTAFYLCASSIPGYGYTFGSGTRLTVV.

V usage is TRBV4-2 and J usage is TRBJ2-1; TRBD2 matches 12 bases. The CDR3 totals 18 residues. Germline-derived CDR1 and CDR2 are LGHNA and YNFKEQ. Trimming removed 2 bases from V and 1 base from J; junction bases left unmatched: 6. The chain's CDR3 is CASSQIATSGRSYNEQFF. DNA for the CDR3: TGTGCCAGCAGCCAAATAGCAACTAGCGGGAGGTCCTACAATGAGCAGTTCTTC.

V gene TRBV19 combines with J gene TRBJ2-1, with 8 bases fitting TRBD2. The CDR3 has 14 residues. With V trimmed by 5 bases and J by 7 bases, 7 bases remained unmatched. Per germline, CDR1 LNHDA and CDR2 SQIVND (reference sequence). CDR3 region: CASSHGRAGNEQFF. The CDR3 coding sequence is TGTGCCAGTAGTCACGGGAGGGCCGGGAATGAGCAGTTCTTC.

DNA for the CDR3: TGTGCCAGCAGCTCCCGGGCCGGGAGATCTAATGAAAAACTGTTTTTT. This codes for CASSSRAGRSNEKLFF. The J gene is TRBJ1-4, the V gene TRBV2; unclear D gene. The V gene lost 6 bases and the J gene lost 3 bases, with 17 bases spanning the gap. The CDR3 is made up of 16 amino acids. The V gene's germline CDR1 is SNHLY and CDR2 FYNNEI.

The V call is TRBV5-6, the J call TRBJ2-1, with TRBD2 matching 7 bases. The germline V gene has CDR1 SGHDT and CDR2 YYEEEE. J lost 3 bases, V lost 0 bases, and 6 bases had no gene match. The CDR3 totals 16 residues. This CDR3 reads CASSLGGTTLYNEQFF. CDR3 sequence (DNA): TGTGCCAGCAGCTTGGGGGGGACTACCCTCTACAATGAGCAGTTCTTC.

The CDR3 spells CSVSRTSGRINEQYF. In DNA form, the CDR3 reads TGCAGCGTTTCCCGGACTAGCGGGAGAATTAACGAGCAGTACTTC. V usage is TRBV29-1 and J usage is TRBJ2-7; TRBD2 matches 13 bases. The CDR3 sequence is 15 residues long. Germline CDR1 SQVTM, CDR2 ANQGSEA. Trimming cost V 5 bases and J 5 bases; bases outside gene matches: 9.